This TCR beta chain was found in a study of high-grade serous ovarian cancer treatment subgroups (dated by TCRdb to 2020 to 2023). With regard to the full study: On average, each sample produced around 14,000 sequencing reads and 6,000 to 8,000 unique TCR beta rearrangements. One primary tumor sample and two metastatic tumor samples were collected from each patient, for a total of 90 samples. Under a laparoscopic triage algorithm, patients with high-grade serous ovarian cancer were grouped by complete gross resection or by neoadjuvant chemotherapy response, and the study profiled the TCR beta repertoires of these patients. The cohort comprised about 30 patients: approximately 10 with no residual disease after primary surgery (R0), approximately 10 excellent NACT responders, and approximately 10 poor NACT responders. Points the paper makes about the study in general: TCR clonal relatedness was found to be positively correlated with neoantigen level and, by trend, with copy number variation and mutation load derived from whole-genome sequencing. Spatial information was not captured by bulk tumor TCR sequencing, so insight into HGSC tumor complexity and diversity was limited. Repertoire similarity ranging from roughly 0.095 to 0.8 was observed between tumors from the same patient, whereas almost no similarity was observed between different patients. TCR repertoire analyses were focused on CDR3, and CDR1 and CDR2 were not analyzed.

Collection of tumor samples took place before definitive surgery or chemotherapy. Genomic DNA extraction was performed by the MD Anderson Biospecimen Extraction Resource, and TCR sequencing was carried out by the MD Anderson Cancer Genomics Laboratory. The germline ends are 11 bases apart after V is trimmed by 0 bases and J by 5 bases. The CDR3 contains 14 residues, cysteine and phenylalanine counted. Only CDR3 DNA is held: 42 bases, read in frame from base 1. CDR1 and CDR2 were assigned from the germline V gene as SGHTS and YDEGEE. The 85 to 90 tumor samples underwent high-throughput TCR profiling with ImmunoSEQ. Per the authors' processing: To measure repertoire diversity, the metrics used were richness (unique productive sequences), clonality, evenness and relatedness, and the Bhattacharyya coefficient was used to assess similarity between samples. A sensitivity analysis that removed TCRs with fewer than two reads produced consistent conclusions. TCRdb provides this immuneACCESS table in a form limited to in-frame rearrangements. Some clones are lacking; in checked studies, under half of them reflect an unresolved V gene, and why the rest are absent is not known. For V, J and clone size, that table is used; D and trimming come from the DNA. A total of more than 6,000 clones appear in this sample, more than 60% of them only once. The ten largest clones capture more than 9% of the sample.

Details on this clone: Its antigen is currently not known. Per-base qualities were not stored, and no clone one base away is much larger.

The source is a human donor with high-grade serous ovarian cancer. The rearrangement joined TRBV5-8 to TRBJ1-1, with no confident D gene call. The sequenced sample was tumor tissue. The DNA sequence follows: TGTGCCAGCAGCTTGGGCATGGGAGGTACTGAAGCTTTCTTT. This gives the protein CASSLGMGGTEAFF.